Listed below are T cell receptor beta chains from one sample, sequenced in a study of T cell repertoires in cytomegalovirus infection. TCRdb re-derived calls from the reads in MiXCR, one entry per CDR3 protein. The sample consists of some 940,000 distinct CDR3 sequences, around a third of them appearing once. These receptors lack a known antigen. The material sequenced was cultured CD8+ T cells from PBMCs, taken from culture after CMV antigen stimulation. The receptors derive from a human donor in good health (CMV status not recorded). Some clones in this sample may be carry-over from other donors' samples. Each CDR3 is given with its conserved first and last residue. Fields, in order: CDR3 protein, CDR3 DNA, D gene, V gene, clone size, J gene. A D gene is named only where the DNA matches it firmly. Clone size is given for some rows only: seen once, a few or many times, or a class if the clone is expanded.

CASSPTGMGPQHF	TGTGCCAGCAGCCCCACAGGGATGGGGCCCCAGCATTTT	NA	TRBV7-6	NA	TRBJ1-5
CASSSPGPGGDTQYF	TGTGCCAGCAGTTCTCCGGGACCGGGAGGAGATACGCAGTATTTT	TRBD2	TRBV7-9	NA	TRBJ2-3
CASTGRGQVPSKETQYF	TGTGCCAGCACCGGACGGGGACAAGTCCCCTCAAAAGAGACCCAGTACTTC	NA	TRBV25-1	many	TRBJ2-5
CASTRGLQGVDSPLHF	TGTGCCAGCACCAGAGGCTTACAGGGGGTGGATTCACCCCTCCACTTT	TRBD1	TRBV6-5	few	TRBJ1-6
CASSWTGPYPGELFF	TGTGCCAGCAGCTGGACAGGGCCCTATCCCGGGGAGCTGTTTTTT	TRBD1	TRBV7-9	NA	TRBJ2-2
CASSMKGVKPQHF	TGTGCCAGTAGTATGAAGGGGGTGAAGCCCCAGCATTTT	NA	TRBV19	NA	TRBJ1-5
CASSLELAGGRTTGKQYF	TGTGCCAGCAGTTTAGAACTAGCGGGGGGTAGAACTACGGGAAAGCAGTACTTC	TRBD2	TRBV12-3/TRBV12-4	NA	TRBJ2-7
CASSPKGGIVGELFF	TGTGCCAGCAGCCCGAAGGGGGGGATCGTCGGGGAGCTGTTTTTT	NA	TRBV7-4	NA	TRBJ2-2
CASSWRGWHTEAFF	TGTGCCAGCAGCTGGAGGGGTTGGCACACTGAAGCTTTCTTT	NA	TRBV11-1	few	TRBJ1-1
CSARGDQGRRGLSYEQYF	TGCAGTGCTAGAGGGGACCAAGGGAGGCGGGGCCTCTCCTACGAGCAGTACTTC	NA	TRBV20-1	NA	TRBJ2-7
CASRNPGAGQETQYF	TGTGCCAGCAGAAATCCAGGGGCCGGTCAAGAGACCCAGTACTTC	NA	TRBV7-4	NA	TRBJ2-5
CASSLRGSGGSNEQFF	TGTGCCAGCAGCCTCCGGGGTAGCGGGGGGTCCAATGAGCAGTTCTTC	TRBD2	TRBV7-4	few	TRBJ2-1
CASSRVTGSSYNEQFF	TGCGCCAGCAGCCGAGTGACAGGGAGCTCCTACAATGAGCAGTTCTTC	TRBD1	TRBV4-3	NA	TRBJ2-1
CASSQVIGQQNF	TGTGCCAGCAGCCAAGTAATAGGTCAGCAGAACTTC	NA	TRBV4-2	NA	TRBJ2-7
CSVPEGTVGELFF	TGCAGCGTTCCAGAAGGGACAGTCGGGGAGCTGTTTTTT	TRBD1	TRBV29-1	NA	TRBJ2-2
CASSPGGSGYEQYF	TGTGCCAGTAGTCCAGGGGGCAGTGGCTACGAGCAGTACTTC	TRBD1	TRBV19	NA	TRBJ2-7
CASSFLRGPGDSPLHF	TGTGCCAGCAGTTTCCTACGGGGACCAGGGGATTCACCCCTCCACTTT	NA	TRBV27	few	TRBJ1-6
CASARHPYETNEKLFF	TGTGCCAGCGCTCGACACCCCTATGAGACTAATGAAAAACTGTTTTTT	NA	TRBV7-9	NA	TRBJ1-4
CASSLQGTGSDTQYF	TGTGCCAGCAGTTTACAGGGGACAGGGTCAGATACGCAGTATTTT	TRBD1	TRBV27	NA	TRBJ2-3
CASSQGIFTDTQYF	TGTGCCAGCAGCCAAGGGATTTTCACAGATACGCAGTATTTT	NA	TRBV4-2	few	TRBJ2-3
CASSLSGTGVETQYF	TGTGCCAGCAGCTTAAGTGGGACAGGGGTGGAGACCCAGTACTTC	TRBD1	TRBV7-3	NA	TRBJ2-5
CASSQAGTTNTEAFF	TGCGCCAGCAGCCAGGCAGGGACAACGAACACTGAAGCTTTCTTT	NA	TRBV4-1	NA	TRBJ1-1
CSAITGTAYEQYF	TGCAGTGCTATTACCGGGACAGCCTACGAGCAGTACTTC	TRBD1	TRBV20-1	NA	TRBJ2-7
CSARDRGGGSHEQYF	TGCAGTGCTAGAGATCGAGGGGGAGGGTCCCACGAGCAGTACTTC	NA	TRBV20-1	NA	TRBJ2-7
CASSFFDRGGSGAQYF	TGTGCCAGCAGTTTCTTTGACAGGGGAGGGTCCGGTGCGCAGTATTTT	NA	TRBV27	few	TRBJ2-3
CAWITGTETQYF	TGTGCCTGGATCACAGGGACAGAGACCCAGTACTTC	NA	TRBV10-3	NA	TRBJ2-5
CSVEVWTGFGNTIYF	TGCAGCGTTGAAGTCTGGACAGGTTTTGGAAACACCATATATTTT	TRBD1	TRBV29-1	NA	TRBJ1-3
CASSLFSGAWDTQYF	TGTGCCAGCAGTTTGTTTAGCGGGGCCTGGGATACGCAGTATTTT	TRBD2	TRBV28	NA	TRBJ2-3
CVMTSGETTYNEQFF	TGCGTCATGACTAGCGGGGAGACTACGTACAATGAGCAGTTCTTC	TRBD2	TRBV10-2	NA	TRBJ2-1
CASRVGGSELYGYTF	TGTGCCAGCAGGGTGGGAGGAAGCGAACTCTATGGCTACACCTTC	NA	TRBV28	NA	TRBJ1-2
CATNPFQGGGTEAFF	TGTGCCACCAACCCATTCCAAGGGGGGGGCACTGAAGCTTTCTTT	NA	TRBV15	once	TRBJ1-1
CASSLSQRRGAGSPLHF	TGTGCCAGCAGCTTATCACAGAGGAGGGGCGCGGGGTCACCCCTCCACTTT	NA	TRBV11-2	many	TRBJ1-6
CASATSGEVEQYF	TGTGCCAGCGCGACTAGCGGGGAGGTAGAGCAGTACTTC	TRBD2	TRBV19	many	TRBJ2-7
CASSPERPTSGETQYF	TGTGCCAGCAGTCCCGAACGGCCTACCAGCGGGGAGACCCAGTACTTC	NA	TRBV12-3/TRBV12-4	few	TRBJ2-5
CASSQEVVRGSDTQYF	TGTGCCAGCAGCCAAGAGGTAGTCAGGGGGTCAGATACGCAGTATTTT	TRBD1	TRBV4-2	few	TRBJ2-3
CASSLRRGGRETQYF	TGTGCCAGCAGTTTGCGGCGGGGGGGCCGGGAGACCCAGTACTTC	TRBD2	TRBV28	NA	TRBJ2-5
CSVLIPMNTEAFF	TGCAGCGTTCTGATCCCCATGAACACTGAAGCTTTCTTT	NA	TRBV29-1	few	TRBJ1-1
CASSLEGGGARTQYF	TGTGCCAGCAGCTTAGAGGGCGGGGGGGCCCGTACGCAGTATTTT	TRBD2	TRBV7-2	many	TRBJ2-3
CATSRDTMAEILTDTQYF	TGTGCCACCAGCAGAGATACTATGGCGGAAATACTTACAGATACGCAGTATTTT	NA	TRBV15	NA	TRBJ2-3
CASSLSYPGTGLPSDTQYF	TGTGCCAGCAGCTTGTCCTACCCCGGGACAGGGTTACCCTCAGATACGCAGTATTTT	TRBD1	TRBV7-2	many	TRBJ2-3
CASSLLGQRHPNTEAFF	TGTGCCAGCAGTTTATTAGGACAGCGGCACCCTAACACTGAAGCTTTCTTT	NA	TRBV27	few	TRBJ1-1
CASSLADRDQPQHF	TGTGCCAGCAGCCTAGCGGACAGGGATCAGCCCCAGCATTTT	TRBD1	TRBV7-9	NA	TRBJ1-5
CASSTPGQRNEKLFF	TGTGCCAGCAGCACTCCGGGACAGCGGAATGAAAAACTGTTTTTT	TRBD1	TRBV7-9	many	TRBJ1-4
CASSYLRGDNEQFF	TGTGCCAGCAGTTATCTCCGGGGGGACAATGAGCAGTTCTTC	TRBD2	TRBV6-2/TRBV6-3	few	TRBJ2-1
CASSQDAGRTGNIQYF	TGCGCCAGCAGCCAAGATGCGGGCAGGACTGGAAACATTCAGTACTTC	NA	TRBV4-3	once	TRBJ2-4
CSAAPFTRTQETQYF	TGCAGTGCCGCCCCCTTTACGAGGACCCAAGAGACCCAGTACTTC	NA	TRBV20-1	NA	TRBJ2-5